A selection of T cell receptor beta chains follows, all from one sample in a study of brain T cells in children with intractable seizures. Measured with immunoSEQ multiplex PCR; TCRdb has only the in-frame clones, and not every one. The profile shows a few hundred thousand clones, over 90% of them singletons. The sequenced sample was peripheral blood, obtained about 5 months after surgery. These receptors all stem from a boy in the first two years of life with tuberous sclerosis and intractable seizures. CDR3s include the opening cysteine and the closing phenylalanine or tryptophan. D genes are given only for firm matches. Clone size, where shown, is once, few, many, or a class for clones that have expanded.

D	V	J	size	CDR3	DNA
.	TRBV5-4	TRBJ2-1	.	CASSLAKLADTDNEQFF	TGTGCCAGCAGCTTGGCCAAGCTGGCAGATACCGACAATGAGCAGTTCTTC
.	TRBV13	TRBJ1-2	.	CASSLETNYGYTF	TGTGCCAGCAGCTTAGAAACCAACTATGGCTACACCTTC
.	TRBV5-6	TRBJ2-3	.	CASSFGTDTQYF	TGTGCCAGCAGCTTTGGCACAGATACGCAGTATTTT
.	TRBV18	TRBJ1-1	.	CASSPVQGRSEAFF	TGTGCCAGCTCACCAGTGCAGGGCCGAAGTGAAGCTTTCTTT
.	TRBV5-1	TRBJ1-1	.	CASSPDGLNTEAFF	TGCGCCAGCAGCCCGGACGGTTTGAACACTGAAGCTTTCTTT
.	TRBV28	TRBJ2-7	.	CASSFAGPYEQYF	TGTGCCAGCAGTTTTGCGGGACCCTACGAGCAGTACTTC
.	TRBV30	TRBJ1-1	.	CAWTNIRDTEAFF	TGTGCCTGGACTAATATCAGGGACACTGAAGCTTTCTTT
TRBD1	TRBV3-1/TRBV3-2	TRBJ2-7	.	CASSQVGTGIFRDEQYF	TGTGCCAGCAGCCAAGTAGGGACAGGTATCTTTCGCGACGAGCAGTACTTC
.	TRBV29-1	TRBJ2-1	.	CSLWVPGERSQFF	TGCAGCCTATGGGTTCCAGGGGAGCGATCGCAGTTCTTC
TRBD2	TRBV11-2	TRBJ2-3	.	CASSLAAAWSGGSTDTQYF	TGTGCCAGCAGCTTAGCGGCCGCCTGGAGCGGGGGAAGCACAGATACGCAGTATTTT
.	TRBV12-5	TRBJ2-3	.	CASGLVATPSTDTQYF	TGTGCTAGTGGTTTGGTTGCGACTCCTAGCACAGATACGCAGTATTTT
.	TRBV30	TRBJ1-1	.	CAWSVRVGREAFF	TGTGCCTGGAGTGTACGAGTAGGGCGTGAAGCTTTCTTT
TRBD2	TRBV27	TRBJ2-7	.	CASSLSRGAGSYSYEQYF	TGTGCCAGCAGTTTATCCCGAGGAGCGGGATCCTACTCCTACGAGCAGTACTTC
.	TRBV6-6	TRBJ1-1	.	CASSYDRTNTEAFF	TGTGCCAGCAGTTACGATCGCACGAACACTGAAGCTTTCTTT
TRBD2	TRBV27	TRBJ2-1	.	CASSPLAGGHNEQFF	TGTGCCAGCAGTCCGCTAGCGGGAGGCCACAATGAGCAGTTCTTC
.	TRBV2	TRBJ1-2	.	CASSDSGVDYGYTF	TGTGCCAGCAGTGATTCTGGGGTTGACTATGGCTACACCTTC
.	TRBV7-3	TRBJ2-7	.	CASSLSGEYEQYF	TGTGCCAGCAGTTTGAGCGGAGAGTACGAGCAGTACTTC
TRBD1	TRBV19	TRBJ2-7	.	CASRQGQHYEQYF	TGTGCCAGTAGACAGGGACAGCACTACGAGCAGTACTTC
.	TRBV3-1/TRBV3-2	TRBJ1-6	.	CASSQDSSYNSPLHF	TGTGCCAGCAGCCAAGACAGCTCCTATAATTCACCCCTCCACTTT
.	TRBV19	TRBJ2-2	.	CASSIARRLPNTGELFF	TGTGCCAGTAGTATAGCTCGCCGGCTTCCGAACACCGGGGAGCTGTTTTTT
.	TRBV23-1	TRBJ1-3	.	CASSHDRGNTIYF	TGCGCCAGCAGCCATGACAGAGGAAACACCATATATTTT
.	TRBV28	TRBJ1-2	.	CASSQGAGITYGYTF	TGTGCCAGCAGTCAGGGCGCGGGGATCACCTATGGCTACACCTTC
TRBD2	TRBV19	TRBJ2-1	once	CASSIVASGSDDEQFF	TGTGCCAGTAGTATAGTGGCTAGCGGGAGCGATGACGAGCAGTTCTTC
.	TRBV6-4	TRBJ1-4	.	CASSPWALREKLFF	TGTGCCAGCAGCCCATGGGCCCTTAGGGAAAAACTGTTTTTT
.	TRBV12-3/TRBV12-4	TRBJ2-7	once	CASSLGSYEQYF	TGTGCCAGCAGTTTAGGTTCCTACGAGCAGTACTTC
TRBD2	TRBV11-1	TRBJ2-7	.	CASSLGTSAYEQYF	TGTGCCAGCAGCTTAGGGACTAGCGCCTACGAGCAGTACTTC
.	TRBV6-2/TRBV6-3	TRBJ2-3	once	CASSFSTDTQYF	TGTGCCAGCAGTTTTAGCACAGATACGCAGTATTTT
.	TRBV7-9	TRBJ2-7	.	CASSSSGDYEQYF	TGTGCCAGCAGCTCGTCAGGAGACTACGAGCAGTACTTC
TRBD1	TRBV11-2	TRBJ1-4	.	CASSTGTGESGEKLFF	TGTGCCAGCAGCACCGGGACAGGGGAATCGGGTGAAAAACTGTTTTTT
.	TRBV7-2	TRBJ2-5	.	CASSHGRGGQETQYF	TGTGCCAGCAGCCATGGCAGGGGGGGCCAAGAGACCCAGTACTTC
.	TRBV29-1	TRBJ2-1	.	CSVEGTSGRRGDYNEQFF	TGCAGCGTTGAGGGGACGAGCGGGCGTCGAGGGGACTACAATGAGCAGTTCTTC
TRBD1	TRBV5-6	TRBJ2-5	.	CASSSTGVQETQYF	TGTGCCAGCAGCTCAACAGGGGTCCAAGAGACCCAGTACTTC
TRBD2	TRBV4-1	TRBJ2-1	.	CASSQVLGLAVYNEQFF	TGCGCCAGCAGCCAAGTATTGGGACTAGCGGTCTACAATGAGCAGTTCTTC
TRBD2	TRBV5-4	TRBJ2-1	.	CASSLRLAGVTYNEQFF	TGTGCCAGCAGCTTGAGACTAGCGGGGGTTACCTACAATGAGCAGTTCTTC
.	TRBV6-2/TRBV6-3	TRBJ2-6	.	CASSLQGSGANVLTF	TGTGCCAGCAGTCTACAGGGCTCTGGGGCCAACGTCCTGACTTTC
.	TRBV21-1	TRBJ2-2	.	CASSSPGPVGTGELFF	TGTGCCAGCAGCTCCCCGGGCCCGGTTGGCACCGGGGAGCTGTTTTTT
.	TRBV6-5	TRBJ1-1	.	CASSLSQGSGTEAFF	TGTGCCAGCAGCCTAAGTCAGGGATCGGGTACTGAAGCTTTCTTT
.	TRBV11-2	TRBJ2-3	once	CASSPGQGTDTQYF	TGTGCCAGCAGCCCCGGACAAGGCACAGATACGCAGTATTTT
.	TRBV2	TRBJ2-3	.	CASRVVDTQYF	TGCGCCAGCAGGGTGGTAGATACGCAGTATTTT
TRBD1	TRBV11-3	TRBJ2-7	.	CASSSWPHRGTYEQYF	TGTGCCAGCAGCTCCTGGCCTCACAGGGGTACCTACGAGCAGTACTTC
.	TRBV21-1	TRBJ2-7	.	CASSKDRHEQYF	TGTGCCAGCAGCAAAGATCGCCACGAGCAGTACTTC
TRBD1	TRBV29-1	TRBJ1-1	.	CSVAGDSYTEAFF	TGCAGCGTTGCGGGGGACAGCTACACTGAAGCTTTCTTT
.	TRBV11-2	TRBJ2-1	.	CASSVSFLGGSYNEQFF	TGTGCCAGCAGCGTATCGTTTTTGGGTGGGTCTTACAATGAGCAGTTCTTC
.	TRBV2	TRBJ2-5	.	CASSESLQETQYF	TGTGCCAGCAGTGAGTCACTCCAAGAGACCCAGTACTTC
.	TRBV27	TRBJ1-1	.	CASTATYMNTEAFF	TGTGCCAGCACCGCGACGTACATGAACACTGAAGCTTTCTTT
TRBD1	TRBV11-3	TRBJ2-5	.	CASSPASRTGGGETQYF	TGTGCCAGCAGCCCAGCTTCGAGGACAGGGGGCGGGGAGACCCAGTACTTC
.	TRBV24-1	TRBJ1-5	.	CATSDLRWGPQHF	TGTGCCACCAGTGATTTAAGGTGGGGGCCCCAGCATTTT
TRBD1	TRBV19	TRBJ1-5	.	CASSITGGPTQPQHF	TGTGCCAGTAGTATAACAGGGGGCCCCACTCAGCCCCAGCATTTT